This T cell receptor beta chain was identified in a study of blood T cell repertoires in COVID-19. Only in-frame clones appear in the TCRdb table, and some are missing; sequencing was by immunoSEQ multiplex PCR. The sample includes over 300,000 clones, 87% of them seen just once. Trimming stripped 0 bases from V and 6 bases from J, with 20 bases between. CDR3 size: 16 residues. Germline V gives CDR1 GTSNPN, CDR2 SVGIG (reference sequence). The V and J genes are TRBV30 and TRBJ1-2, with a weak D call TRBD1 (5 bases). The source is a woman in her thirties who had recovered from COVID-19. What was sequenced was PBMCs or T cells enriched from blood (not recorded which). CDR3 nucleotides: TGTGCCTGGAGTGTATGGATCGGTCAGGGTAGGAATGGCTACACCTTC. Amino acid sequence: CAWSVWIGQGRNGYTF.